This T cell receptor beta chain was profiled in a study of STAT5B mutations in CD4+ large granular lymphocyte leukemia. Study-wide results and limits: Top patient clones used TRBV06 genes more often: 8/27 versus 2/35 in controls. Main leukemic clonotypes were patient-specific, but roughly 25% appeared at low frequency elsewhere.

The V segment lost 2 bases and the J segment 0 bases; nucleotides outside the gene matches: 6. CDR3 size: 18 residues. Source study methods: The detection floor for productive clonotype frequency was 2.59 x 10-5. Sequenced by immunoSEQ multiplex PCR; TCRdb stores in-frame clones only, minus some. V, J and clone size derive from that table, while D and trimming were established from the DNA sequence. The table records more than 30,000 clones, approximately 81% of them present only once. A note on this clone: Antigen unknown.

The chain recombines TRBV23-1 with TRBJ1-4; 10 bases fit TRBD1. TRBV23-1 is placed among ORFs of uncertain function. The origin of this receptor is a human donor in good health. Input material: CD4+ T cells from blood buffy coats. DNA of the CDR3: TGCGCCAGCAGTCAACCGCCCGACAGGGGGCCAACTAATGAAAAACTGTTTTTT. Translated, it gives CASSQPPDRGPTNEKLFF.